This TCR beta chain stems from a study of CD8 T cells in Susac syndrome. RNA totalling about 0.5 to 1 ug underwent reverse transcription with random hexamers. TCRdb re-called the immunoSEQ multiplex PCR reads through MiXCR, storing one row per CDR3 protein. Here the sample spans 120,000 or so distinct CDR3 sequences, over 85% being singletons. In germline, CDR1 is LGHDT, CDR2 YNNKEL (reference sequence). CDR3 length equals 16 residues. Germline trimming cut 6 bases from V and 4 bases from J; bases unmatched to any gene: 9. The sample taken for sequencing was CD8+ T cells from PBMCs. The sequence derives from a human donor with Susac syndrome. The chain has TRBV3-1 and TRBJ2-1; 10 bases align to TRBD2. The CDR3 loop is CASRQRTSGAYNEQFF. CDR3 DNA sequence: TGTGCCAGCAGACAAAGGACTAGCGGAGCTTACAATGAGCAGTTCTTC.